The rows below give T cell receptor beta chains drawn from one sample of a study of T cells after yellow fever vaccination. TCRdb re-derived calls from the 5' RACE reads in MiXCR, one entry per CDR3 protein. The table lists 450,000 to 550,000 distinct CDR3 sequences, roughly a fifth of them singletons. This sample comprised PBMCs, obtained 15 days after the yellow fever booster vaccination. These receptors all stem from a man aged 25 to 40 who received the YFV17D yellow fever vaccine. CDR3s include the opening cysteine and the closing phenylalanine or tryptophan. A D gene is named only where the DNA matches it firmly. Clone size is not always given. Where it is, it says once, few, many or a class for expanded clones.

clone_size: -; d_call: -; v_call: TRBV6-2/TRBV6-3; j_call: TRBJ2-2; cdr3_nt: TGTGCCAGCAGTTTCGTTAGCGGACACACCGGGGAGCTGTTTTTT; cdr3_aa: CASSFVSGHTGELFF
clone_size: -; d_call: -; v_call: TRBV19; j_call: TRBJ2-3; cdr3_nt: TGTGCCAGTACCGACCATACCGGGACGGTGTCCAATACGCAGTATTTT; cdr3_aa: CASTDHTGTVSNTQYF
clone_size: few; d_call: TRBD1; v_call: TRBV5-1; j_call: TRBJ1-2; cdr3_nt: TGCGCCAGCAGCTTGGCCGGGACAGGGTACTATGGCTACACCTTC; cdr3_aa: CASSLAGTGYYGYTF
clone_size: few; d_call: TRBD2; v_call: TRBV18; j_call: TRBJ2-3; cdr3_nt: TGTGCCAGCTCAGATGGAACTAGCGGGAGAAATACGCAGTATTTT; cdr3_aa: CASSDGTSGRNTQYF
clone_size: -; d_call: TRBD2; v_call: TRBV7-9; j_call: TRBJ2-1; cdr3_nt: TGTGCCAGCAGCTTAGTTAGCGGGAGGGCCGTTGAGCAGTTCTTC; cdr3_aa: CASSLVSGRAVEQFF
clone_size: few; d_call: -; v_call: TRBV7-6; j_call: TRBJ2-6; cdr3_nt: TGTGCCAGTCGTAGGGACTTTTCTGGGGCCAACGTCCTGACTTTC; cdr3_aa: CASRRDFSGANVLTF
clone_size: few; d_call: TRBD1; v_call: TRBV7-6; j_call: TRBJ1-2; cdr3_nt: TGTGCCAGCAGCTTAGCCAAGACAGGGGTTCTTGGTGGCTACACCTTC; cdr3_aa: CASSLAKTGVLGGYTF
clone_size: few; d_call: -; v_call: TRBV9; j_call: TRBJ2-1; cdr3_nt: TGTGCCAGCAGCGTAGGGGGAGTCTACTACAATGAGCAGTTCTTC; cdr3_aa: CASSVGGVYYNEQFF
clone_size: -; d_call: TRBD2; v_call: TRBV7-2; j_call: TRBJ2-3; cdr3_nt: TGTGCCAGCAGCTTGGTTGGACTAGCCGCAGATACGCAGTATTTT; cdr3_aa: CASSLVGLAADTQYF
clone_size: few; d_call: -; v_call: TRBV6-5; j_call: TRBJ1-5; cdr3_nt: TGTGCCAGCAGTTCCTTTGGGGGGCCGGTCAATCAGCCCCAGCATTTT; cdr3_aa: CASSSFGGPVNQPQHF
clone_size: few; d_call: TRBD2; v_call: TRBV6-2/TRBV6-3; j_call: TRBJ2-3; cdr3_nt: TGTGCCAGCAAACGGACTAGCGGGAGTTCAGATACGCAGTATTTT; cdr3_aa: CASKRTSGSSDTQYF
clone_size: few; d_call: -; v_call: TRBV6-5; j_call: TRBJ1-2; cdr3_nt: TGTGCCAGCAGTTACGAGGGGGACTACACCTTC; cdr3_aa: CASSYEGDYTF
clone_size: few; d_call: -; v_call: TRBV9; j_call: TRBJ2-3; cdr3_nt: TGTGCCAGCAGCGTCGCCGTTGGCGGGACCACAGATACGCAGTATTTT; cdr3_aa: CASSVAVGGTTDTQYF
clone_size: few; d_call: -; v_call: TRBV5-5; j_call: TRBJ1-2; cdr3_nt: TGTGCCAGCAGCTCCCTCACGGGAATTACCTTC; cdr3_aa: CASSSLTGITF
clone_size: few; d_call: TRBD1; v_call: TRBV6-1; j_call: TRBJ2-1; cdr3_nt: TGTGCCAGCAAACAACAGGGGTCGGGTGAGCAGTTCTTC; cdr3_aa: CASKQQGSGEQFF
clone_size: few; d_call: TRBD2; v_call: TRBV29-1; j_call: TRBJ2-1; cdr3_nt: TGCAGCGTTGATGGTTTACTAGCGGGAGGGCCGTTGGGTGAGCAGTTCTTC; cdr3_aa: CSVDGLLAGGPLGEQFF
clone_size: -; d_call: -; v_call: TRBV29-1; j_call: TRBJ2-1; cdr3_nt: TGCAGCGTTCGAATTACTAGGAATGAGCAGTTCTTC; cdr3_aa: CSVRITRNEQFF
clone_size: few; d_call: -; v_call: TRBV6-1; j_call: TRBJ2-5; cdr3_nt: TGTGCCAGCAGTCTGAATGTTAGCTTGAGGAAGACCCAGTACTTC; cdr3_aa: CASSLNVSLRKTQYF
clone_size: few; d_call: TRBD1; v_call: TRBV20-1; j_call: TRBJ2-7; cdr3_nt: TGCAGTGCTAGAGTTGCGGGGACAGGGTTATCGTACGAGCAGTACTTC; cdr3_aa: CSARVAGTGLSYEQYF
clone_size: -; d_call: -; v_call: TRBV14; j_call: TRBJ2-7; cdr3_nt: TGTGCCAGCAGCCCCTTTGACTTTTACGAGCAGTACTTC; cdr3_aa: CASSPFDFYEQYF
clone_size: few; d_call: TRBD2; v_call: TRBV28; j_call: TRBJ2-5; cdr3_nt: TGTGCCAGCAGTTTATATCGTAGCGGGAGAGAGACCCAGTACTTC; cdr3_aa: CASSLYRSGRETQYF
clone_size: few; d_call: -; v_call: TRBV5-1; j_call: TRBJ2-3; cdr3_nt: TGCGCCAGCAGCTTGGCAGCAGGGGCTACAGATACGCAGTATTTT; cdr3_aa: CASSLAAGATDTQYF
clone_size: -; d_call: -; v_call: TRBV20-1; j_call: TRBJ2-1; cdr3_nt: TGCAGTGCTAGACCCACGACCAACACCTACAATGAGCAGTTCTTC; cdr3_aa: CSARPTTNTYNEQFF
clone_size: -; d_call: -; v_call: TRBV20-1; j_call: TRBJ2-1; cdr3_nt: TGCAGTGCTAGGGACGGACGGTCCAATGAGCAGTTCTTC; cdr3_aa: CSARDGRSNEQFF
clone_size: few; d_call: -; v_call: TRBV5-1; j_call: TRBJ1-1; cdr3_nt: TGCGCCAGCAGCCTAGGGAGCGAAGGGACTGAAGCTTTCTTT; cdr3_aa: CASSLGSEGTEAFF
clone_size: few; d_call: TRBD2; v_call: TRBV20-1; j_call: TRBJ2-1; cdr3_nt: TGCAGTGCGAGAATTTCGGGACTAGCCAATGAGCAGTTCTTC; cdr3_aa: CSARISGLANEQFF
clone_size: few; d_call: TRBD1; v_call: TRBV28; j_call: TRBJ2-5; cdr3_nt: TGTGCCAGCAGCCTTTCCGGGACAGGAACCATCCAAGAGACCCAGTACTTC; cdr3_aa: CASSLSGTGTIQETQYF
clone_size: -; d_call: TRBD2; v_call: TRBV19; j_call: TRBJ2-3; cdr3_nt: TGTGCCAGCGGGACTAGCGGAGCCCTTAGCACAGATACGCAGTATTTT; cdr3_aa: CASGTSGALSTDTQYF
clone_size: few; d_call: -; v_call: TRBV12-3/TRBV12-4; j_call: TRBJ1-5; cdr3_nt: TGTGCCAGCAGTTCGTCCCGGGGGTACCCACGGAGCAATCAGCCCCAGCATTTT; cdr3_aa: CASSSSRGYPRSNQPQHF
clone_size: many; d_call: TRBD1; v_call: TRBV20-1; j_call: TRBJ1-5; cdr3_nt: TGCAGTGCTAGAGGTGACAGGGGGGATCAGCCCCAGCATTTT; cdr3_aa: CSARGDRGDQPQHF
clone_size: few; d_call: TRBD2; v_call: TRBV7-7; j_call: TRBJ2-5; cdr3_nt: TGTGCTAGCAGCTTAGAGACTAGCGGGATGGTTGAGACCCAGTACTTC; cdr3_aa: CASSLETSGMVETQYF
clone_size: -; d_call: TRBD1; v_call: TRBV10-3; j_call: TRBJ2-7; cdr3_nt: TGTGCCATCAGGCCGGACAGGGGGTCATACGAGCAGTACTTC; cdr3_aa: CAIRPDRGSYEQYF
clone_size: few; d_call: -; v_call: TRBV20-1; j_call: TRBJ2-2; cdr3_nt: TGCAGTGCTAGTAGGACGGGGGCCGGGGAGCTGTTTTTT; cdr3_aa: CSASRTGAGELFF
clone_size: few; d_call: -; v_call: TRBV7-6; j_call: TRBJ2-7; cdr3_nt: TGTGCCAGCAGTAGGGGGTCTTGGTGGGAGCAGTACTTC; cdr3_aa: CASSRGSWWEQYF
clone_size: few; d_call: -; v_call: TRBV6-2/TRBV6-3; j_call: TRBJ1-5; cdr3_nt: TGTGCCATCAAAGGGGCTGGCAATCAGCCCCAGCATTTT; cdr3_aa: CAIKGAGNQPQHF
clone_size: -; d_call: TRBD2; v_call: TRBV9; j_call: TRBJ2-5; cdr3_nt: TGTGCCAGCAGCGTAGCCCCCCCGCTAGCGGGTAACGACCAAGAGACCCAGTACTTC; cdr3_aa: CASSVAPPLAGNDQETQYF
clone_size: -; d_call: -; v_call: TRBV5-1; j_call: TRBJ2-7; cdr3_nt: TGCGCCAGCAGCCAAACGACCCGCCGGGAGCAGTACTTC; cdr3_aa: CASSQTTRREQYF
clone_size: few; d_call: -; v_call: TRBV9; j_call: TRBJ2-1; cdr3_nt: TGTGCCAGCAGCGGAGCTGGAGGGGGCCATGAGCAGTTCTTC; cdr3_aa: CASSGAGGGHEQFF
clone_size: few; d_call: TRBD1; v_call: TRBV20-1; j_call: TRBJ2-2; cdr3_nt: TGCAGTGCTAACAGGGGAGCGACCGGGGAGCTGTTTTTT; cdr3_aa: CSANRGATGELFF